Listed below are T cell receptor beta chains from one sample, sequenced in a study of blood T cell repertoires in COVID-19. Assay used: immunoSEQ multiplex PCR; TCRdb lists only in-frame clones, some missing. Here the sample spans 35,000 to 40,000 clones, 70% to 90% being singletons. The sequenced sample was peripheral blood. The receptor source for this set is a man between 60 and 70 years old with COVID-19, enrolled during active disease. The CDR3 runs from the conserved cysteine through the conserved F or W. D genes are given only for firm matches. Clone sizes are given selectively: once, few, many, or a class where the clone is expanded.

V	J	size	D	DNA	CDR3
TRBV11-3	TRBJ2-7	-	-	TGTGCCAGCAGCAGACAGGACGAGCAGTACTTC	CASSRQDEQYF
TRBV27	TRBJ2-2	-	-	TGTGCCAGCAGTTTCCGTATTTCTAGCGCCACCGGGGAGCTGTTTTTT	CASSFRISSATGELFF
TRBV6-5	TRBJ2-7	-	-	TGTGCCAGCAGTTCCGGGAGAGAATCCTACGAGCAGTACTTC	CASSSGRESYEQYF
TRBV4-3	TRBJ1-1	-	TRBD1	TGCGCCAGCAGCAGGCATAGGACAGGGGCTGAAGCTTTCTTT	CASSRHRTGAEAFF
TRBV19	TRBJ2-2	once	TRBD1	TGTGCCAGTAGCAGCGACAGGGCCCAAAACACCGGGGAGCTGTTTTTT	CASSSDRAQNTGELFF
TRBV4-1	TRBJ1-1	-	TRBD1	TGCGCCAGCAGCCTCCACAGGGGGCCCACTGAAGCTTTCTTT	CASSLHRGPTEAFF
TRBV5-1	TRBJ2-6	once	-	TGCGCCAGCAGCACCCCCCCGGGGACAATCTCTGGGGCCAACGTCCTGACTTTC	CASSTPPGTISGANVLTF
TRBV10-3	TRBJ2-2	-	-	TGTGCCATCAGTGATCCCAGGAACACCGGGGAGCTGTTTTTT	CAISDPRNTGELFF
TRBV30	TRBJ1-5	few	-	TGTGCCTGGAGTGTACGAGATAATCAGCCCCAGCATTTT	CAWSVRDNQPQHF
TRBV29-1	TRBJ1-4	-	TRBD1	TGCAGCGTGTCGGGACAGGGAAAAGAAAAACTGTTTTTT	CSVSGQGKEKLFF
TRBV9	TRBJ1-4	-	TRBD1	TGTGCCAGCAGCGACGGACAGGGGACTACTAATGAAAAACTGTTTTTT	CASSDGQGTTNEKLFF
TRBV30	TRBJ1-5	-	-	TGTGCCTGGAGTTACAGGGACAATCAGCCCCAGCATTTT	CAWSYRDNQPQHF
TRBV20-1	TRBJ2-1	-	TRBD2	TGCAGTGCTAGTCTAGCGGGAGTTTTAGAGCAGTTCTTC	CSASLAGVLEQFF
TRBV30	TRBJ2-7	-	TRBD1	TGTGCCTGGAGTGGGACAGGGAGCGAGCAGTACTTC	CAWSGTGSEQYF
TRBV25-1	TRBJ1-2	-	-	TGTGCCAGCAGATCCGGAGCTGGCTACACCTTC	CASRSGAGYTF
TRBV19	TRBJ2-4	-	TRBD2	TGTGCCAGTCTCGGGGGGTACATTCAGTACTTC	CASLGGYIQYF
TRBV5-8	TRBJ2-2	-	-	TGTGCCAGCAGCTCCCACGACAGGCGTGCCGGGGAGCTGTTTTTT	CASSSHDRRAGELFF
TRBV28	TRBJ2-5	few	-	TGTGCCAGCAGTTTAAACCGGGAGACCCAGTACTTC	CASSLNRETQYF
TRBV2	TRBJ1-1	-	-	TGTGCCAGCAGTGAAGATTCCAGGGGCCCTGAAGCTTTCTTT	CASSEDSRGPEAFF
TRBV29-1	TRBJ2-3	-	TRBD2	TGCAGCGTTGGCCATAAGGCTAGCGGAAGCACAGATACGCAGTATTTT	CSVGHKASGSTDTQYF
TRBV5-1	TRBJ1-6	-	TRBD1	TGCGCCAGCAGCGGACAGGGGGCGGGTAATTCACCCCTCCACTTT	CASSGQGAGNSPLHF
TRBV7-9	TRBJ2-1	-	TRBD2	TGTGCCAGCAGCGACCCTCCTAGCCTGGGAGGGGATGAGCAGTTCTTC	CASSDPPSLGGDEQFF
TRBV3-1/TRBV3-2	TRBJ2-1	-	-	TGTGCCAGCAGTCGAGAGTCCAGCGGCAAATACAATGAGCAGTTCTTC	CASSRESSGKYNEQFF
TRBV28	TRBJ2-7	-	TRBD2	TGTGCCAGCAGTTCGATGACTAGCGGGAGGGACGAGCAGTACTTC	CASSSMTSGRDEQYF
TRBV5-1	TRBJ1-3	-	-	TGCGCCAGCAGCTCGGGGGGAGCCGGCGGCTCTGGAAACACCATATATTTT	CASSSGGAGGSGNTIYF
TRBV2	TRBJ2-1	-	-	TGTGCCAGCAGCTATGGGAGTAACAATGAGCAGTTCTTC	CASSYGSNNEQFF
TRBV11-2	TRBJ2-7	-	-	TGTGCCAGCAGCTCTAGGACTTACTACGAGCAGTACTTC	CASSSRTYYEQYF
TRBV27	TRBJ2-7	few	-	TGTGCCAGCAGTTTAAAAGGGGGGGGAAGAGACTCCCATTGGGTAGGCTCCTACGAGCAGTACTTC	CASSLKGGGRDSHWVGSYEQYF
TRBV19	TRBJ1-2	-	-	TGTGCCAGTTCGGGGGTCTGGGAAGGCTACACCTTC	CASSGVWEGYTF
TRBV28	TRBJ1-5	-	-	TGTGCCAGCAGTTTTAACATAAATCAGCCCCAGCATTTT	CASSFNINQPQHF
TRBV2	TRBJ2-7	-	TRBD2	TGTGCCAGCAGGCGGGACTACGGAGAGCAGTACTTC	CASRRDYGEQYF
TRBV4-1	TRBJ1-2	-	-	TGCGCCAGCAGCCAAGATGAAGGAGGGAGGGGCTATGGCTACACCTTC	CASSQDEGGRGYGYTF
TRBV30	TRBJ1-3	-	-	TGTGCCTGGAGAAGACAGGGAAACACCATATATTTT	CAWRRQGNTIYF
TRBV2	TRBJ2-5	-	-	TGTGCCAGCAGTATAAGGGAGTTGGTTGAGACCCAGTACTTC	CASSIRELVETQYF
TRBV7-9	TRBJ2-2	-	-	TGTGCCAGCAGCTTTGGACTCGCGAACACCGGGGAGCTGTTTTTT	CASSFGLANTGELFF
TRBV5-5	TRBJ1-2	-	TRBD1	TGTGCCAGCAGCTTGGGGACAGGGGGATCTTCTAACTATGGCTACACCTTC	CASSLGTGGSSNYGYTF
TRBV5-1	TRBJ2-5	-	-	TGCGCCAGCAGCTTGGCCCCCCCAGGAGGGGTGGAGACCCAGTACTTC	CASSLAPPGGVETQYF
TRBV5-4	TRBJ1-1	-	-	TGTGCCAGCAGCTTGTCCAAGACAGGGAACACTGAAGCTTTCTTT	CASSLSKTGNTEAFF
TRBV19	TRBJ2-5	-	TRBD1	TGTGCCAGCCAACAGGGGGGTGGAGAGACCCAGTACTTC	CASQQGGGETQYF
TRBV10-1	TRBJ2-1	few	-	TGCGCCAGCAGTGAAGGAGACAGCCGCTCCTACAATGAGCAGTTCTTC	CASSEGDSRSYNEQFF